One and the same sample provided the 19 T cell receptor beta chains below, sequenced in a study of cytomegalovirus exposure and HLA in healthy donors. Vbeta (60) and Jbeta (13) primers were used in the PCR. Repertoires were generated with immunoSEQ multiplex PCR, while TCRdb's copy carries only in-frame clones and drops some. The sample includes under 300,000 clones, 84% of them seen just once. The sequenced sample consisted of PBMCs. These receptors came from a middle-aged woman in good health and CMV-seropositive.

The J gene is TRBJ2-3, the V gene TRBV5-6; TRBD2 aligns across 7 bases. The junction had 2 bases not matched to a gene; V was cut back by 0 bases and J by 1 base. CDR1 is SGHDT, CDR2 YYEEEE, per germline. The CDR3 is 15 amino acids. The CDR3 region has the DNA TGTGCCAGCAGCTTGGTCCTAGCGGGCACAGATACGCAGTATTTT. Translating gives CASSLVLAGTDTQYF.

CDR3 protein: CAWSLAGLSSYNEQFF. In DNA form, the CDR3 reads TGTGCCTGGAGTCTCGCAGGACTTAGCTCCTACAATGAGCAGTTCTTC. This chain joins TRBV30 and TRBJ2-1; possible D gene TRBD2, 5 bases. Trimming cost V 2 bases and J 0 bases, with 14 bases left between them. The CDR3 is made up of 16 amino acids. Germline loops: CDR1 GTSNPN, CDR2 SVGIG (reference sequence).

The chain joins TRBV28 to TRBJ1-1; 7 bases are a match to TRBD1. The CDR3 totals 14 residues. Germline loops: CDR1 MDHEN, CDR2 SYDVKM. The ends lost 7 bases at V and 4 bases at J; junction bases unmatched: 9. CDR3 sequence (DNA): TGTGCCAGCACCCCAGGGGGGCATGCCACTGAAGCTTTCTTT. Protein product: CASTPGGHATEAFF.

The J gene is TRBJ1-6, the V gene TRBV9; 10 bases map to TRBD1. Germline CDR1 is SGDLS and CDR2 is YYNGEE. CDR3 length: 16 amino acids. Germline trimming cut 3 bases from V and 10 bases from J; bases unmatched to any gene: 10. CDR3 in amino acids: CASSANSDRGRSPLHF. The CDR3 DNA reads TGTGCCAGCAGCGCGAACTCCGACAGGGGGCGATCACCCCTCCACTTT.

The CDR3 coding sequence is TGTGCCAGCAGCTTGGGAGGAGGACTAGCGGGGAGCTCCTACGAGCAGTACTTC. Residues: CASSLGGGLAGSSYEQYF. The genes are TRBV5-4 and TRBJ2-7; the match to TRBD2 covers 12 bases. Germline V CDR1 and CDR2: SGHNT, YYREEE (reference sequence). The CDR3 is 18 residues long. J gave up 0 bases and V 0 bases, and 7 bases lay outside the gene matches.

This sequence joins TRBV5-8 and TRBJ1-5; 8 nucleotides align to TRBD1. The germline CDR1 and CDR2 sequences are SGHTS and YDEGEE. The length of the CDR3 is 15 residues. J was trimmed by 4 bases and V by 3 bases; bases with no gene match: 6. For the CDR3, the DNA is TGTGCCAGCAGCTCAGGACAGGGCGGGAATCAGCCCCAGCATTTT. Translating gives CASSSGQGGNQPQHF. The full variable domain, in which reference TRBV5-8 and TRBJ1-5 provide the parts outside the CDR3, is EAGVTQSPTHLIKTRGQQATLRCSPISGHTSVYWYQQALGLGLQFLLWYDEGEERNRGNFPPRFSGRQFPNYSSELNVNALELEDSALYLCASSSGQGGNQPQHFGDGTRLSIL.

The J gene is TRBJ2-5, the V gene TRBV23-1; D unresolved. TRBV23-1 carries the ORF label, with uncertain function. V dropped 0 bases and J dropped 7 bases, with 12 bases sitting between them. The CDR3 runs 14 residues. DNA for the CDR3: TGCGCCAGCAGTCAATCGGCGACTGGCGGGACCCAGTACTTC. Translation gives CASSQSATGGTQYF.

The chain uses TRBV6-5 and TRBJ2-5; no reliable D call. V was clipped by 0 bases and J by 0 bases, with 5 bases between them. Per the germline V gene, CDR1 is MNHEY and CDR2 is SVGAGI. CDR3 size: 14 residues. The CDR3 sequence is CASSYSGYQETQYF. The DNA of the CDR3 is TGTGCCAGCAGTTACTCTGGCTACCAAGAGACCCAGTACTTC.

The chain combines TRBV7-8 with TRBJ2-1; TRBD2 might be the D (5 bases). The CDR3 contains 15 residues. V was clipped by 5 bases and J by 3 bases, with 14 bases between them. In germline, CDR1 is SGHVS, CDR2 FQNEAQ. The CDR3 here is CASSPRGVGYNEQFF. CDR3 DNA: TGTGCCAGCAGCCCACGGGGAGTCGGCTACAATGAGCAGTTCTTC.

The gene calls are TRBV4-2 and TRBJ2-7, with 9 bases aligning to TRBD2. The CDR3 contains 15 residues. Trimming took 0 bases from V and 0 from J; bases not matched to a gene: 0. Germline CDR1 and CDR2: LGHNA and YNFKEQ. CDR3 sequence reads: CASSQDSGSSYEQYF. CDR3 coding DNA: TGTGCCAGCAGCCAAGATAGCGGGAGCTCCTACGAGCAGTACTTC.

This clone was counted a few times. The chain couples TRBV5-1 to TRBJ2-7; D is undetermined. Germline CDR1 reads SGHRS; CDR2 reads YFSETQ. The ends were cut back, 0 bases at V and 3 bases at J, with 19 bases in the middle. The CDR3 is 17 residues long. The DNA for the CDR3 is TGCGCCAGCAGCTTGGCCGGTCTACTCTCAGGTATCTACGAGCAGTACTTC. Residues: CASSLAGLLSGIYEQYF.

This rearrangement joins TRBV4-1 to TRBJ1-1; 10 bases align to TRBD1. The CDR3 is made up of 18 amino acids. V shed 5 bases and J 0 bases; nucleotides not matched to a gene: 12. Looked up from germline, CDR1 is MGHRA and CDR2 is YSYEKL. The CDR3 reads CASSGAGTGEFMNTEAFF. As DNA, the CDR3 is TGCGCCAGCAGCGGCGCCGGGACAGGGGAGTTCATGAACACTGAAGCTTTCTTT.

This clone was detected once. The chain is built from TRBV7-6 and TRBJ2-7; D is possibly TRBD2 (7 bases). Germline V lookup: CDR1 SGHVS, CDR2 FNYEAQ. The V and J ends lost 3 bases and 6 bases respectively, with 15 bases between them. This CDR3 has 14 amino acids. The CDR3 sequence is CASSLGGAYGEQYF. The DNA for the CDR3 is TGTGCCAGCAGCTTGGGGGGGGCCTATGGCGAGCAGTACTTC.

V gene TRBV19 combines with J gene TRBJ2-7, with D tentatively TRBD1 (5 bases). This CDR3 is 11 amino acids long. CDR1 is LNHDA and CDR2 is SQIVND in the germline V gene (reference sequence). In DNA form, the CDR3 reads TGTGCACAGACAGCATCCTACGAGCAGTACTTC. Translation: CAQTASYEQYF.

CDR3 loop: CASSPPRTPTQYF. CDR3 nucleotides: TGTGCCAGCAGTCCACCGAGAACCCCTACGCAGTATTTT. This rearrangement joins TRBV5-6 to TRBJ2-3; D ambiguous. This CDR3 contains 13 residues. V shed 5 bases and J shed 8 bases, with 15 bases lying between them. Germline V gene data show CDR1 as SGHDT and CDR2 as YYEEEE.

V usage is TRBV6-5 and J usage is TRBJ1-1; D might be TRBD1 (5 bases). The germline CDR1 and CDR2 sequences are MNHEY and SVGAGI. V was shortened by 10 bases and J by 4 bases, with 19 bases between the two germline ends. The CDR3 length is 14 residues. The CDR3 coding sequence is TGTGCCACCATGGCTGGGGGGAGGGGCACTGAAGCTTTCTTT. It translates to CATMAGGRGTEAFF.

The chain couples TRBV28 to TRBJ2-5, with 11 bases lining up with TRBD2. Looked up from germline, CDR1 is MDHEN and CDR2 is SYDVKM. CDR3 size: 16 residues. V lost 6 bases, J lost 2 bases, and 8 bases stayed unmatched. CDR3 residues: CASSLGLAGAQETQYF. The CDR3 DNA follows: TGTGCCAGCAGCCTTGGACTAGCGGGTGCACAAGAGACCCAGTACTTC. The whole variable domain, remainder taken from reference TRBV28 and TRBJ2-5, is DVKVTQSSRYLVKRTGEKVFLECVQDMDHENMFWYRQDPGLGLRLIYFSYDVKMKEKGDIPEGYSVSREKKERFSLILESASTNQTSMYLCASSLGLAGAQETQYFGPGTRLLVL.

This clone has a handful of counts. The chain has TRBV30 and TRBJ2-1; perhaps TRBD2 as D (5 bases). V was clipped by 1 base and J by 2 bases, with 9 bases between them. Germline loops: CDR1 GTSNPN, CDR2 SVGIG (reference sequence). The CDR3 length is 14 residues. CDR3 sequence: CAWSESGTYNEQFF. CDR3 DNA: TGTGCCTGGAGTGAAAGCGGAACCTACAATGAGCAGTTCTTC.

The chain recombines TRBV14 with TRBJ2-1; 13 bases match TRBD2. V gave up 0 bases and J gave up 7 bases; unmatched junction bases: 9. The germline V gene has CDR1 SGHDN and CDR2 FVKESK. This CDR3 is built from 18 residues. CDR3: CASSQDRGLAGDLNEQFF. Here the CDR3 DNA reads TGTGCCAGCAGCCAAGACCGAGGACTAGCGGGAGACTTAAATGAGCAGTTCTTC.